The next 20 T cell receptor beta chains were all read from a single sample in a study of Tregs in tolerant kidney transplant recipients. Profiled with immunoSEQ multiplex PCR; TCRdb holds only in-frame clones, not every one. The data show 60,000 to 65,000 clones, about 98% seen once. The source material was Tregs from blood, sampled before the transplant. The source is a human donor who received a combined kidney and bone marrow transplant.

The chain joins TRBV5-5 to TRBJ1-6; the match to TRBD1 covers 9 bases. V lost 4 bases, J lost 11 bases, and 10 bases stayed unmatched. The CDR3 has 15 amino acids. Germline CDR1 reads SGHKS; CDR2 reads YYEKEE (reference sequence). The CDR3 loop is CASSVTSGTGTPLHF. Written as DNA, the CDR3 is TGTGCCAGCAGCGTGACTTCCGGGACAGGGACACCCCTCCACTTT.

This clone was detected only once. The chain couples TRBV29-1 to TRBJ2-5; D gene ambiguous. CDR1 and CDR2 from the germline V gene are SQVTM and ANQGSEA. This CDR3 is built from 12 residues. Trimming shortened V by 4 bases and J by 5 bases, and 11 bases separated the two germline ends. CDR3 nucleotides: TGCAGCGTTGTAGTACAGTCGGAGACCCAGTACTTC. This gives the protein CSVVVQSETQYF.

This chain uses TRBV30 with TRBJ1-2; D might be TRBD1 (5 bases). The V gene's germline CDR1 is GTSNPN and CDR2 SVGIG (reference sequence). Trimming shortened V by 4 bases and J by 4 bases, and 13 bases separated the two germline ends. The CDR3 is 13 amino acids. The chain's CDR3 is CAWKSWGTYGYTF. The DNA of the CDR3 is TGTGCCTGGAAAAGTTGGGGCACCTATGGCTACACCTTC.

The V gene is TRBV10-3, the J gene TRBJ1-5; tentative D call: TRBD1 (6 bases). The CDR3 totals 14 residues. Germline CDR1 and CDR2: ENHRY and SYGVKD. V lost 3 bases and J lost 5, with 11 bases in between. The CDR3 bases are TGTGCCATCAGTGAAGAGGGGGGGTATCAGCCCCAGCATTTT. Encoded protein: CAISEEGGYQPQHF.

The chain couples TRBV6-7 to TRBJ2-1; D might be TRBD2 (6 bases). TRBV6-7 is an open reading frame, and its role is uncertain. Trimming removed 9 bases from V and 14 bases from J, with 17 bases in between. The CDR3 contains 11 residues. The CDR3 sequence: CARGQRAREFF. In DNA, the CDR3 is TGTGCCAGGGGCCAGCGGGCGAGGGAGTTCTTC.

The rearrangement uses TRBV7-2 and TRBJ1-2, with TRBD1 matching over 9 bases. Germline loops: CDR1 SGHTA, CDR2 FQGNSA. The CDR3 sequence is 13 residues long. The trim removed 6 bases at V and 8 bases at J, leaving 7 bases unmatched. Here the CDR3 DNA reads TGTGCCAGCAGTCCCACCGGGACAGGGGGCTACACCTTC. Its protein is CASSPTGTGGYTF.

This clone has a single count. The chain employs TRBV4-2 and TRBJ1-1, with a possible D match to TRBD1 (6 bases). V was pared by 6 bases and J by 10 bases, with 15 bases between. CDR1 is LGHNA and CDR2 is YNFKEQ in the germline V gene. This CDR3 region has 12 residues. The CDR3 loop is CASSPDRNGAFF. The DNA for the CDR3 is TGTGCCAGCAGTCCTGACAGGAATGGAGCTTTCTTT.

The rearrangement uses TRBV27 and TRBJ2-7, with 8 bases that match TRBD1. This CDR3 is 14 amino acids long. The V and J ends lost 5 bases and 6 bases, in that order; junction bases with no gene match: 9. Germline CDR1 reads MNHEY; CDR2 reads SMNVEV (reference sequence). CDR3 protein: CASSVARGLSEQYF. CDR3 bases: TGTGCCAGCAGTGTAGCCAGGGGGCTGAGCGAGCAGTACTTC.

This clone occurred once. This chain connects TRBV5-6 to TRBJ1-2; D is undetermined. Trimming stripped 4 bases from V and 4 bases from J, with 5 bases between. The CDR3 runs 11 residues. Germline CDR1 SGHDT, CDR2 YYEEEE. The CDR3 DNA sequence: TGTGCCAGCAGCACGAGCTATGGCTACACCTTC. Encoded protein: CASSTSYGYTF.

V and J are TRBV27 and TRBJ2-7, with D uncertain. Germline V lookup: CDR1 MNHEY, CDR2 SMNVEV (reference sequence). The CDR3 is made up of 13 amino acids. The V gene lost 3 bases and the J gene lost 1 base, with 7 bases spanning the gap. This CDR3 is CASSFGGSYEQYF. In nucleotides, the CDR3 is TGTGCCAGCAGTTTCGGCGGATCCTACGAGCAGTACTTC.

This chain joins TRBV5-1 and TRBJ2-2, with 12 bases that match TRBD2. This CDR3 is built from 18 residues. Per the germline V gene, CDR1 is SGHRS and CDR2 is YFSETQ. V lost 0 bases to trimming and J lost 4 bases; unmatched junction nucleotides: 7. As DNA, the CDR3 is TGCGCCAGCAGCTTGGCCCTAGCGGGGGGGCCGAGCACCGGGGAGCTGTTTTTT. Protein product: CASSLALAGGPSTGELFF.

The chain carries TRBV9 and TRBJ1-2; 10 bases align to TRBD1. From germline, CDR1 is SGDLS and CDR2 YYNGEE. Germline trimming cut 0 bases from V and 8 bases from J; bases unmatched to any gene: 4. This CDR3 is 14 amino acids long. Here the CDR3 DNA reads TGTGCCAGCAGCGTAGGACAGGGGGCTTACGGCTACACCTTC. Translating it yields CASSVGQGAYGYTF.

This rearrangement joins TRBV2 to TRBJ2-1; tentative D call: TRBD2 (7 bases). The CDR3 extends over 15 amino acids. Germline V CDR1 and CDR2: SNHLY, FYNNEI. V lost 7 bases and J 5 bases, leaving 18 bases between the germline ends. The CDR3 protein is CASMRGPLGDNEQFF. The CDR3 nucleotides are TGTGCCAGCATGCGGGGGCCTCTGGGGGACAATGAGCAGTTCTTC.

This clone showed up just a few times. This rearrangement joins TRBV5-1 to TRBJ2-7; perhaps TRBD2 as D (6 bases). There are 14 residues in the CDR3. Germline V gene sequence: CDR1 SGHRS, CDR2 YFSETQ. The V end lost 0 bases, the J end lost 4 bases, and 11 bases lay between the germline ends. The CDR3 coding sequence is TGCGCCAGCAGCTTGGAACGGGAGATTTACGAGCAGTACTTC. Protein product: CASSLEREIYEQYF.

The chain couples TRBV11-2 to TRBJ1-5; D remains unclear. This CDR3 has 15 amino acids. Germline CDR1 and CDR2: SGHAT and FQNNGV. The V end lost 5 bases, the J end lost 0 bases, and 11 bases lay between the germline ends. The CDR3 here is CASSGTEYSNQPQHF. The CDR3 bases are TGTGCCAGCAGCGGAACAGAATATAGCAATCAGCCCCAGCATTTT.

The chain carries TRBV2 and TRBJ1-2; D is ambiguous. Germline V gene sequence: CDR1 SNHLY, CDR2 FYNNEI. V was shortened by 4 bases and J by 4 bases, with 10 bases between the two germline ends. The CDR3 consists of 13 residues. CDR3 protein: CASSVLNSYGYTF. The CDR3, as DNA: TGTGCCAGCAGTGTTTTGAACAGCTATGGCTACACCTTC.

The CDR3 protein is CASSLGDSYRGPQHF. The CDR3 DNA reads as TGTGCCAGCAGCCTCGGGGACAGTTACCGGGGGCCCCAGCATTTT. V usage is TRBV7-9 and J usage is TRBJ1-5; the match to TRBD1 covers 7 bases. J was trimmed by 9 bases and V by 5 bases; bases with no gene match: 13. The CDR3 length is 15 residues. CDR1 SEHNR and CDR2 FQNEAQ come from the germline V gene (reference sequence).

The chain carries TRBV4-1 and TRBJ2-7, with 9 bases that match TRBD1. The CDR3 is made up of 17 amino acids. The J segment lost 5 bases and the V segment lost 2 bases, leaving 13 bases of the junction unmatched. Germline V lookup: CDR1 MGHRA, CDR2 YSYEKL. The CDR3 sequence is CASSQTGTGSGGDEQYF. The DNA of the CDR3 is TGCGCCAGCAGCCAAACCGGGACAGGGAGCGGCGGCGACGAGCAGTACTTC.

The chain joins TRBV25-1 to TRBJ2-1; 8 bases line up with TRBD1. This CDR3 is built from 14 residues. Per germline, CDR1 MGHDK and CDR2 SYGVNS. After removal of 7 bases from V and 8 bases from J, the junction contained 10 bases not matched to a gene. This chain's CDR3 is CASNPMDRVDEQFF. The CDR3 nucleotides are TGTGCCAGCAACCCTATGGACAGGGTCGATGAGCAGTTCTTC.

V and J are TRBV6-6 and TRBJ1-1; possible D gene TRBD1, 6 bases. The CDR3 totals 12 residues. Germline CDR1 and CDR2: MNHNY and SVGAGI (reference sequence). Trimming took 9 bases from V and 6 from J, leaving 14 bases between them. CDR3 nucleotide sequence: TGTGCCAGTACCCGCAGGGGATCTGAAGCTTTCTTT. Encoded protein: CASTRRGSEAFF.